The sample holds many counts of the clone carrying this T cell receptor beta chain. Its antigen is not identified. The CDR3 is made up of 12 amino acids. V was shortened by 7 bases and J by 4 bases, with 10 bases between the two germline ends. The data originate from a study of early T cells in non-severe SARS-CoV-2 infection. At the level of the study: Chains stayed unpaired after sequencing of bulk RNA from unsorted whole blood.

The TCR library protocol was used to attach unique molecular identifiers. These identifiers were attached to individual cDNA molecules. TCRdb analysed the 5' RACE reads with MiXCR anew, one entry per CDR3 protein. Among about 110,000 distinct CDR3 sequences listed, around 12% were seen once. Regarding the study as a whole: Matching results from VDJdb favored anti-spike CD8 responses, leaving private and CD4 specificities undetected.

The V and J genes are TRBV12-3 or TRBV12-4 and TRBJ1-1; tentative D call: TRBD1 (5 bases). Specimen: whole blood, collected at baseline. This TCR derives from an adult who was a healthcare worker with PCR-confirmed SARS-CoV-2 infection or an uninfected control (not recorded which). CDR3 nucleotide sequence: TGTGCCAGCACTTGGGGCCTCACTGAAGCTTTCTTT. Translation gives CASTWGLTEAFF.